This TCR beta chain was sequenced during a study of blood T cell repertoires in COVID-19. Study-wide context: The United States, Italy and Spain were the sources of the acute and convalescent COVID-19 samples. T cells, B-cell-depleted T cells, or PBMCs provided the cDNA or gDNA that served as material.

As originally analysed: Researchers report that nucleated cell counts were estimated from reference gene primer amplification. Repertoires were generated with immunoSEQ multiplex PCR, while TCRdb's copy carries only in-frame clones and drops some. Clone size and the V and J calls come from that table; the DNA yielded D and trimming. The data hold about 120,000 clones, with about 83% observed a single time. The germline gives CDR1 LGHNA, CDR2 YSLEER. V lost 1 base and J lost 4; bases outside the gene matches: 9. This CDR3 has 17 amino acids. The clonotype comes from a man aged 55 to 70 with acute or convalescent COVID-19. Sequences were obtained from peripheral blood. The gene calls are TRBV4-3 and TRBJ2-2, with 7 bases aligning to TRBD1. In DNA form, the CDR3 reads TGCGCCAGCAGCCAAGGGAAATGGGACAGCTTCACCGGGGAGCTGTTTTTT. It yields the protein CASSQGKWDSFTGELFF.